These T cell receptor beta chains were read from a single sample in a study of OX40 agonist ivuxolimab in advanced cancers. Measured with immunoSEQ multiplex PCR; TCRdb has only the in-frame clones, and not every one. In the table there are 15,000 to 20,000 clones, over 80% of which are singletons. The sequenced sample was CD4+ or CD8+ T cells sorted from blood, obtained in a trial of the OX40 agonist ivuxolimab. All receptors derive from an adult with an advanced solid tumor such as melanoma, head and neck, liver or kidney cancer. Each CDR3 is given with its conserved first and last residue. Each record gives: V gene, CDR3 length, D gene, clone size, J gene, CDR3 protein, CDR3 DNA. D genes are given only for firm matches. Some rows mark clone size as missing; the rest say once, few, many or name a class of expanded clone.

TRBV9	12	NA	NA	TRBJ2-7	CASSDTSYEQYF	TGTGCCAGCTCCGACACCTCCTACGAGCAGTACTTC
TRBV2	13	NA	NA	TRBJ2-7	CASPQGLSYEQYF	TGTGCCAGCCCGCAGGGACTCTCCTACGAGCAGTACTTC
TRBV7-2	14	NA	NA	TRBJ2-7	CASSLDHNLNEQYF	TGTGCCAGCAGCTTAGACCATAACCTCAACGAGCAGTACTTC
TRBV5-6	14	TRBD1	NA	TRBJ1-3	CASSLGTGYYTIYF	TGTGCCAGCAGCTTGGGGACAGGCTACTACACCATATATTTT
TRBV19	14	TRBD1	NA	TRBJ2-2	CASSIWTGEGELFF	TGTGCCAGTAGTATCTGGACAGGGGAGGGGGAGCTGTTTTTT
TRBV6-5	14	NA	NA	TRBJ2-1	CASTTVQGNPEQFF	TGTGCCAGCACCACGGTGCAAGGGAACCCGGAGCAGTTCTTC
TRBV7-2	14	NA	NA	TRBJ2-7	CASSFYSPDYEQYF	TGTGCCAGCAGCTTTTACAGCCCAGACTACGAGCAGTACTTC
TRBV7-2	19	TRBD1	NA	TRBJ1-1	CASSSPRTGGGPGNTEAFF	TGTGCCAGCAGCTCACCTCGGACAGGGGGTGGCCCGGGGAACACTGAAGCTTTCTTT
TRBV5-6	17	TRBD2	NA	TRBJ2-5	CASSLLTGLAGAETQYF	TGTGCCAGCAGCTTGTTAACGGGACTAGCGGGAGCTGAGACCCAGTACTTC
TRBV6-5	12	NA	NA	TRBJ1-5	CASRESNQPQHF	TGTGCCAGCAGAGAAAGCAATCAGCCCCAGCATTTT
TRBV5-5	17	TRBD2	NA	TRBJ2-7	CASSQAPWTSGSYEQYF	TGCGCCAGCAGCCAAGCCCCCTGGACTAGCGGCTCCTACGAGCAGTACTTC
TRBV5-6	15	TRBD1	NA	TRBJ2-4	CASSLGAGGLDIQYF	TGTGCCAGCAGCTTGGGGGCAGGGGGCTTGGACATTCAGTACTTC
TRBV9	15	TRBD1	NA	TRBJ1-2	CASSARTGGYYGYTF	TGTGCCAGCAGCGCGAGGACAGGGGGATACTATGGCTACACCTTC
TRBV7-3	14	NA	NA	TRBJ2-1	CASTPGPDYNEQFF	TGTGCCAGCACCCCGGGGCCAGATTACAATGAGCAGTTCTTC
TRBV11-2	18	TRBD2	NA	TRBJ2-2	CASSRESGLAENTGELFF	TGTGCCAGCAGTCGAGAATCCGGGCTAGCGGAGAACACCGGGGAGCTGTTTTTT
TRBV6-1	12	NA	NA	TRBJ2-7	CASRPNSYEQYF	TGTGCCAGCAGACCAAACAGCTACGAGCAGTACTTC
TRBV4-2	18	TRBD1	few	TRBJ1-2	CASSQAAGTGASNYGYTF	TGTGCCAGCAGCCAAGCGGCGGGGACAGGAGCCTCTAACTATGGCTACACCTTC
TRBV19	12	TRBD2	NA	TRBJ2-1	CASSTPGLEQFF	TGTGCCAGTAGTACTCCGGGACTAGAGCAGTTCTTC
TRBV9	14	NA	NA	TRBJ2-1	CASSVALSMNEQFF	TGTGCCAGCAGCGTAGCTCTATCTATGAATGAGCAGTTCTTC
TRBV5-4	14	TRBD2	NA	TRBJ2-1	CASSQLPSGNEQFF	TGTGCCAGCAGCCAGCTGCCTAGCGGAAATGAGCAGTTCTTC
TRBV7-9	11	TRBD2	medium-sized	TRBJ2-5	CASSTTSGRYF	TGTGCCAGCAGCACCACTAGCGGCCGGTACTTC
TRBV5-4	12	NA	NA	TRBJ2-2	CACAGGGGELFF	TGTGCCTGCGCCGGAGGGGGCGGGGAGCTGTTTTTT
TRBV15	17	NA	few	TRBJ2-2	CATSAFNRRVRSGELFF	TGTGCCACCAGCGCCTTTAATCGGAGGGTTCGATCCGGGGAGCTGTTTTTT
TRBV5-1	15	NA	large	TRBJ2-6	CASSYRTAGANVLTF	TGCGCCAGCAGCTACCGGACAGCTGGGGCCAACGTCCTGACTTTC
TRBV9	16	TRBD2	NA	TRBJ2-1	CASSVEGSGIYNEQFF	TGTGCCAGCAGCGTAGAGGGTAGCGGGATTTACAATGAGCAGTTCTTC
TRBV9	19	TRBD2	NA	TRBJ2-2	CASSVASLAGFSPAGELFF	TGTGCCAGCAGCGTAGCTTCGCTAGCGGGATTCTCCCCCGCCGGGGAGCTGTTTTTT